This T cell receptor beta chain is drawn from a study of cytomegalovirus exposure and HLA in healthy donors. The CDR3 has 15 residues. CDR1 and CDR2 (germline): SGHKS, YYEKEE (reference sequence). The V end lost 3 bases, the J end lost 1 base, and 12 bases lay between the germline ends. Primers included in the PCR were 60 Vbeta and 13 Jbeta primers. The table came from immunoSEQ multiplex PCR; TCRdb's copy has only in-frame clones and leaves some out. The table lists roughly 190,000 clones, around four fifths of them singletons, with about 0.84% in the top ten. Sequencing input: PBMCs. The origin of this receptor is a woman younger than 30 in good health and CMV-seronegative. The V call is TRBV5-5, the J call TRBJ2-3; tentative D call: TRBD2 (6 bases). The DNA for the CDR3 is TGTGCCAGCAGCTCGGGACTCTTCGGCACAGATACGCAGTATTTT. Translating it yields CASSSGLFGTDTQYF.